This T cell receptor (beta chain) was recorded in a study of response to subunit inactivated influenza vaccine. TCRdb called the RT-PCR reads again in MiXCR, with one record for every CDR3 protein. The sample consists of over 300,000 distinct CDR3 sequences, just over 20% of them appearing once. The receptor was derived from a man between 50 and 75 years old who received an inactivated influenza vaccine. The sequenced sample was PBMCs from blood, obtained less than 22 months after vaccination.

DNA for the CDR3: TGCGCCAGCAGCTTGGCCAGGGGGCTTGGAAACACCATATATTTT. Encoded protein: CASSLARGLGNTIYF. The chain links TRBV5-1 to TRBJ1-3, with 8 bases lining up with TRBD1. V was pared by 0 bases and J by 3 bases, with 2 bases of the junction left unmatched. The length of the CDR3 is 15 residues. The germline V gene has CDR1 SGHRS and CDR2 YFSETQ.